Shown below are 5 T cell receptor beta chains from a single sample sequenced in a study of T cell repertoires and HLA-DP antigens. Measured with immunoSEQ multiplex PCR; TCRdb has only the in-frame clones, and not every one. This table has over 60,000 clones, just under 80% appearing once. Their specific antigens are unknown. Sequencing was performed on CD4+ T cells from PBMCs. The receptors were sampled from a man between 60 and 70 years old in good health and CMV-seronegative.

The genes are TRBV11-2 and TRBJ2-1; D perhaps matches TRBD2 (7 bases). Germline V gives CDR1 SGHAT, CDR2 FQNNGV. This CDR3 has 16 amino acids. Trimming pared 5 bases from V and 7 bases from J, leaving 21 bases between. The CDR3 DNA reads TGTGCCAGCAGCACTTCACGGGGGGCGCAAGGGAATGAGCAGTTCTTC. As protein: CASSTSRGAQGNEQFF.

This chain links TRBV2 with TRBJ1-5; D is uncertain. In germline, CDR1 is SNHLY, CDR2 FYNNEI. V was clipped by 8 bases and J by 7 bases, with 12 bases between them. The CDR3 runs to 12 residues. CDR3 loop: CASSSDGQPQHF. The CDR3 coding sequence is TGTGCCAGCTCGAGTGACGGGCAGCCCCAGCATTTT.

V is TRBV9 and J is TRBJ2-5; weak D call: TRBD1 (5 bases). The V gene's germline CDR1 is SGDLS and CDR2 YYNGEE. Trimming cost V 0 bases and J 2 bases, with 11 bases left between them. This CDR3 comprises 15 residues. The CDR3 spells CASSVAPDRQETQYF. Here the CDR3 DNA reads TGTGCCAGCAGCGTAGCTCCCGACAGACAAGAGACCCAGTACTTC.

This clone occurred a few times. This sequence joins TRBV7-8 and TRBJ1-3, with a weak D call TRBD1 (6 bases). V gave up 1 base and J gave up 9 bases, with 19 bases separating them. CDR1 is SGHVS and CDR2 is FQNEAQ in the germline V gene. This CDR3 has 16 residues. The chain's CDR3 is CASSLGDTRRTATIYF. The CDR3 DNA follows: TGTGCCAGCAGCTTAGGGGACACCCGGCGAACGGCCACCATATATTTT.

V usage is TRBV11-2 and J usage is TRBJ2-3; D is undetermined. The germline V and J ends were trimmed by 5 bases and 0 bases, with 15 bases remaining between them. This CDR3 is 16 amino acids long. Germline CDR1 SGHAT, CDR2 FQNNGV. The CDR3 coding sequence is TGTGCCAGCAGCCCGACGGCAGGATCTAGCACAGATACGCAGTATTTT. Translated, it gives CASSPTAGSSTDTQYF.